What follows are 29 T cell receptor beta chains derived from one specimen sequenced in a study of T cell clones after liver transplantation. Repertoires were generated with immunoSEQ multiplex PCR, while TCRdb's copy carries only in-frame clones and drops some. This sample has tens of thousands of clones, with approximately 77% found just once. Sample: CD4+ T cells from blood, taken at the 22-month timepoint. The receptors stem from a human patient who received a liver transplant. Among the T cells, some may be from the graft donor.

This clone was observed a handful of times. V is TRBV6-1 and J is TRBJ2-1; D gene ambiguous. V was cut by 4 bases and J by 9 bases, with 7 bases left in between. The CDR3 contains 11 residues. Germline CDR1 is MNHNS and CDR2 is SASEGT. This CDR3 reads CASSGLGEQFF. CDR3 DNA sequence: TGTGCCAGCAGTGGGCTGGGTGAGCAGTTCTTC.

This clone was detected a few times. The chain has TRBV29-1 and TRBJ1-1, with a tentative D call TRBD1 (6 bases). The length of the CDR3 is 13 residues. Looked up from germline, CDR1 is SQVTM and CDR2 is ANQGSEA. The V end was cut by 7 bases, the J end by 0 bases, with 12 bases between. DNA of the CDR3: TGCAGCGGGGGGCGTGGTCTGAACACTGAAGCTTTCTTT. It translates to CSGGRGLNTEAFF.

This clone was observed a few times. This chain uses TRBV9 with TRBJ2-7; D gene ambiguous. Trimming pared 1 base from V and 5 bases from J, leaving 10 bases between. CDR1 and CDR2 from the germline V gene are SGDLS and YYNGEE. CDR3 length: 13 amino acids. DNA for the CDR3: TGTGCCAGCAGCGTAAAATTCCAACACGAGCAGTACTTC. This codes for CASSVKFQHEQYF.

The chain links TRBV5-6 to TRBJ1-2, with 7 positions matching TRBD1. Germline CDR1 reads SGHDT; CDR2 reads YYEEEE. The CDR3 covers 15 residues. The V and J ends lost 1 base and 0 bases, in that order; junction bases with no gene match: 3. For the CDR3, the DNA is TGTGCCAGCAGCTTGAAGGGGGCAGCTAACTATGGCTACACCTTC. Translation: CASSLKGAANYGYTF.

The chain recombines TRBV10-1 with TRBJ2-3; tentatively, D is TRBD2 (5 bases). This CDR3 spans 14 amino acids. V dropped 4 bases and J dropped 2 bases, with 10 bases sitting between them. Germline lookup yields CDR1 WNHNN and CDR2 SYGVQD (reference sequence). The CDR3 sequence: CASSGRGDTDTQYF. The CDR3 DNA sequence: TGCGCCAGCAGTGGTCGGGGAGACACAGATACGCAGTATTTT.

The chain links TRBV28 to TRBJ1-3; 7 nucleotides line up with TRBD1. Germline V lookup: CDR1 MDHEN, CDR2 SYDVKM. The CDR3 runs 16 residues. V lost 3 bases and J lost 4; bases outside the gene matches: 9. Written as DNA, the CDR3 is TGTGCCAGCAGTTTGAGGAGACAGGGACGGGGAAACACCATATATTTT. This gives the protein CASSLRRQGRGNTIYF.

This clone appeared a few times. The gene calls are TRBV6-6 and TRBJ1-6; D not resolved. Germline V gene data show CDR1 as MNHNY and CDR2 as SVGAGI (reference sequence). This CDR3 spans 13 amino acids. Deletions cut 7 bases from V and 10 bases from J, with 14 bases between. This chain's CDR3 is CASTAMEGSPLHF. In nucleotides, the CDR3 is TGTGCCAGCACCGCGATGGAGGGCTCACCCCTCCACTTT.

CDR3 sequence: CAWSAGGGDGDTQYF. The CDR3 DNA sequence: TGTGCCTGGAGTGCGGGCGGGGGGGACGGAGATACGCAGTATTTT. V and J are TRBV30 and TRBJ2-3; TRBD2 agrees at 9 bases. CDR3 size: 15 residues. J lost 5 bases, V lost 1 base, and 7 bases had no gene match. From germline, CDR1 is GTSNPN and CDR2 SVGIG (reference sequence).

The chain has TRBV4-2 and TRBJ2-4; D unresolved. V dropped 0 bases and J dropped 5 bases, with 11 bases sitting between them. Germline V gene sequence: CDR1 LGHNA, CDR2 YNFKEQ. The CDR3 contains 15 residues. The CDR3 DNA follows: TGTGCCAGCAGCCAAGATTCGAACCCCGAAAACATTCAGTACTTC. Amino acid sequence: CASSQDSNPENIQYF.

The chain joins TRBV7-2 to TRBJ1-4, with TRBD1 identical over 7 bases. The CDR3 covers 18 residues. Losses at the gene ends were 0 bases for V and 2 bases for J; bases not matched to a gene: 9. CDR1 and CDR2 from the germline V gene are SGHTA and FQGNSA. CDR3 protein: CASSLATGRVWTNEKLFF. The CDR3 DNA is TGTGCCAGCAGCTTAGCGACAGGGAGAGTTTGGACTAATGAAAAACTGTTTTTT.

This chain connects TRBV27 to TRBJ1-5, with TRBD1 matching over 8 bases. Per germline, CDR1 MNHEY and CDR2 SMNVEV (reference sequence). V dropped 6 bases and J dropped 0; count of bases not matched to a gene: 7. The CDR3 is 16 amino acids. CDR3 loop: CASRVTGVYSNQPQHF. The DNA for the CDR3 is TGTGCCAGCAGGGTGACAGGGGTCTATAGCAATCAGCCCCAGCATTTT.

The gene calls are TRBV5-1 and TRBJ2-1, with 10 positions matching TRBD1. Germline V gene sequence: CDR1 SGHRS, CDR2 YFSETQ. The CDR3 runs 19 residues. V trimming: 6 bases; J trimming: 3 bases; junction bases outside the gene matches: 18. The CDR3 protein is CASTDPEPRQGAYYNEQFF. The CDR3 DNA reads TGCGCCAGCACCGACCCCGAACCCCGACAGGGGGCCTACTACAATGAGCAGTTCTTC. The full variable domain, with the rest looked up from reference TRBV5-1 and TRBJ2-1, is KAGVTQTPRYLIKTRGQQVTLSCSPISGHRSVSWYQQTPGQGLQFLFEYFSETQRNKGNFPGRFSGRQFSNSRSEMNVSTLELGDSALYLCASTDPEPRQGAYYNEQFFGPGTRLTVL.

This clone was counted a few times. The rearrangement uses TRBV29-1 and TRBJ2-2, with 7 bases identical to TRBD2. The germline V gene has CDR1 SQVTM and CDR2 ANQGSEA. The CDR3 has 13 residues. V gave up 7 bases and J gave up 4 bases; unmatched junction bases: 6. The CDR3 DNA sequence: TGCAGCGGAGGACTAGTAGGCACCGGGGAGCTGTTTTTT. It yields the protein CSGGLVGTGELFF.

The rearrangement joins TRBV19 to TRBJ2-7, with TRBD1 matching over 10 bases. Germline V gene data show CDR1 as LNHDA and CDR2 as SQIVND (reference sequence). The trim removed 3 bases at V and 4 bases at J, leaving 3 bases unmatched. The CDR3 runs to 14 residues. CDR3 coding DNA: TGTGCCAGTAGTATCGGGACAGGGGAGTACGAGCAGTACTTC. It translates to CASSIGTGEYEQYF.

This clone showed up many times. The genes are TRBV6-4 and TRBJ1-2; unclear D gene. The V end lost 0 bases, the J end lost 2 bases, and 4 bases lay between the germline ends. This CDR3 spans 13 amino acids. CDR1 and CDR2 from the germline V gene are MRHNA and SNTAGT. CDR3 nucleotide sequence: TGTGCCAGCAGTGACTCAGACAACTATGGCTACACCTTC. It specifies CASSDSDNYGYTF.

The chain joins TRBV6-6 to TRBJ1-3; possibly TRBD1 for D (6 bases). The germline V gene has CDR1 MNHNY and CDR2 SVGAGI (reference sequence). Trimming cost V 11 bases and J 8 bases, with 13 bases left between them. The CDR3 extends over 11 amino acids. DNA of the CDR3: TGTGCCTGTTGGGGGGCTGACACCATATATTTT. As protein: CACWGADTIYF.

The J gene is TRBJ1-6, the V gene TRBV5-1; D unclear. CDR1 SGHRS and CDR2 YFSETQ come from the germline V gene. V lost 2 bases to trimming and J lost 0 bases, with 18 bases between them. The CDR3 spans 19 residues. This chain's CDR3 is CASSLNWSAGSSYNSPLHF. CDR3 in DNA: TGCGCCAGCAGCTTAAACTGGTCTGCGGGGAGCTCCTATAATTCACCCCTCCACTTT.

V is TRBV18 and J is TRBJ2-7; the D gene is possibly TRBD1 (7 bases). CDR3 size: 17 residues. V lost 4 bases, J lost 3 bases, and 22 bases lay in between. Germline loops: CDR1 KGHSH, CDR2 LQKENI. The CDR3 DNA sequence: TGTGCCAGCTCACTACTCGAGGCCGGGACAGCGGGCTACGAGCAGTACTTC. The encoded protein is CASSLLEAGTAGYEQYF.

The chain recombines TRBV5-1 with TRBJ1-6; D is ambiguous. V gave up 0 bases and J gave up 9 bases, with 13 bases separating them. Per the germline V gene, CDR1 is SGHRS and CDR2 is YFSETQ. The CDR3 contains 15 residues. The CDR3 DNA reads TGCGCCAGCAGCTTGGATGAGGGAGCAGGTTCACCCCTCCACTTT. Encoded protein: CASSLDEGAGSPLHF. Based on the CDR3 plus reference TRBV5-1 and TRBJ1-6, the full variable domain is KAGVTQTPRYLIKTRGQQVTLSCSPISGHRSVSWYQQTPGQGLQFLFEYFSETQRNKGNFPGRFSGRQFSNSRSEMNVSTLELGDSALYLCASSLDEGAGSPLHFGNGTRLTVT.

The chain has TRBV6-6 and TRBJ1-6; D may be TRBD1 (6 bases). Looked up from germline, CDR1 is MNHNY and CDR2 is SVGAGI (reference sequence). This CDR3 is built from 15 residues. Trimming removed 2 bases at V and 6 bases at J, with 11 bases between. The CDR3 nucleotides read TGTGCCAGCAGTTACCCTTACAGGGTTAATTCACCCCTCCACTTT. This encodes CASSYPYRVNSPLHF.

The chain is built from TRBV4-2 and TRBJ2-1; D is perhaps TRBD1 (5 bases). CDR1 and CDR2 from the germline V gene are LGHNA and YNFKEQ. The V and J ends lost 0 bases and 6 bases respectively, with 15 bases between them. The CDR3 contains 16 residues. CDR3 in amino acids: CASSQDGRAAVNEQFF. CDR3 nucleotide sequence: TGTGCCAGCAGCCAAGATGGCAGGGCGGCGGTCAATGAGCAGTTCTTC.

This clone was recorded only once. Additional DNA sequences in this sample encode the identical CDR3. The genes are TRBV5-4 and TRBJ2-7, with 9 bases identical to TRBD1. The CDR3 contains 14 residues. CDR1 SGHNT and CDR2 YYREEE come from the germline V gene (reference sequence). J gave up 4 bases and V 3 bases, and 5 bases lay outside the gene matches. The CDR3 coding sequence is TGTGCCAGCAGCTCGGGACAGGGTCAATACGAGCAGTACTTC. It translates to CASSSGQGQYEQYF. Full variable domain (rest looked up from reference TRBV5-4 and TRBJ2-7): ETGVTQSPTHLIKTRGQQVTLRCSSQSGHNTVSWYQQALGQGPQFIFQYYREEENGRGNFPPRFSGLQFPNYSSELNVNALELDDSALYLCASSSGQGQYEQYFGPGTRLTVT.

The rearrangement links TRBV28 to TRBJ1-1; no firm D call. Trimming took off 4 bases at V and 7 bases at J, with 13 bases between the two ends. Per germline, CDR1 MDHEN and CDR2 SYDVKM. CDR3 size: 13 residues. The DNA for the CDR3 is TGTGCCAGCAGTTCTCCCGGACGGTATGAAGCTTTCTTT. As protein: CASSSPGRYEAFF. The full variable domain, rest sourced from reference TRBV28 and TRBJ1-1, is DVKVTQSSRYLVKRTGEKVFLECVQDMDHENMFWYRQDPGLGLRLIYFSYDVKMKEKGDIPEGYSVSREKKERFSLILESASTNQTSMYLCASSSPGRYEAFFGQGTRLTVV.

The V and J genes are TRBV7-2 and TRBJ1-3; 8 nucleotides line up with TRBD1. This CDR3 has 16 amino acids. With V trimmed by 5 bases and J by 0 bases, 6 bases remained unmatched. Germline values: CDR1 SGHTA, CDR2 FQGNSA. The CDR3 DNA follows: TGTGCCAGCAGCCTTCAGGGACAGGCCTCTGGAAACACCATATATTTT. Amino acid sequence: CASSLQGQASGNTIYF.

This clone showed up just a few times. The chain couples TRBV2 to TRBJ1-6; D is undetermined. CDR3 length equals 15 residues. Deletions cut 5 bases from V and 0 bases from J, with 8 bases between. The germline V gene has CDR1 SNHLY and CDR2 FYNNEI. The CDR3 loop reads CASSSKSSYNSPLHF. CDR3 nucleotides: TGTGCCAGCAGTTCCAAGAGCTCCTATAATTCACCCCTCCACTTT.

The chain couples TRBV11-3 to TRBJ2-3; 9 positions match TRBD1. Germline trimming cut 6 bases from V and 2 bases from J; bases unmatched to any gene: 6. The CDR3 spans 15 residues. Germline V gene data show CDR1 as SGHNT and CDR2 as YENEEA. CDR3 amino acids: CASSSGTGNTDTQYF. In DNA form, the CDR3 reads TGTGCCAGCAGTTCCGGGACAGGGAACACAGATACGCAGTATTTT. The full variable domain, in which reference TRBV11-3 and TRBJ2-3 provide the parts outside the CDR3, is EAGVVQSPRYKIIEKKQPVAFWCNPISGHNTLYWYLQNLGQGPELLIRYENEEAVDDSQLPKDRFSAERLKGVDSTLKIQPAELGDSAVYLCASSSGTGNTDTQYFGPGTRLTVL.

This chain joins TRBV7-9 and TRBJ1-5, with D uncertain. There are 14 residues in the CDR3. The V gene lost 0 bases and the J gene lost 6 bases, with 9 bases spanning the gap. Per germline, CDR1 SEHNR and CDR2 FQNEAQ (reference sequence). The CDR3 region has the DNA TGTGCCAGCAGCTTAGCGTCCACGAGTCAGCCCCAGCATTTT. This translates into CASSLASTSQPQHF. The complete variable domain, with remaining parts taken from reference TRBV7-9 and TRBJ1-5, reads DTGVSQNPRHKITKRGQNVTFRCDPISEHNRLYWYRQTLGQGPEFLTYFQNEAQLEKSRLLSDRFSAERPKGSFSTLEIQRTEQGDSAMYLCASSLASTSQPQHFGDGTRLSIL.

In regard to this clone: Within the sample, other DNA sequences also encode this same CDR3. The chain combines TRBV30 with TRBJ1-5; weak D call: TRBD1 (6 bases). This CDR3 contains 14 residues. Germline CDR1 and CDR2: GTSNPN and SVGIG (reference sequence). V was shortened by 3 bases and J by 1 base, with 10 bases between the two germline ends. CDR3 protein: CAWRAGESNQPQHF. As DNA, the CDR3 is TGTGCCTGGAGGGCAGGGGAGAGCAATCAGCCCCAGCATTTT. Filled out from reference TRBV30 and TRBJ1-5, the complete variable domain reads SQTIHQWPATLVQPVGSPLSLECTVEGTSNPNLYWYRQAAGRGLQLLFYSVGIGQISSEVPQNLSASRPQDRQFILSSKKLLLSDSGFYLCAWRAGESNQPQHFGDGTRLSIL.

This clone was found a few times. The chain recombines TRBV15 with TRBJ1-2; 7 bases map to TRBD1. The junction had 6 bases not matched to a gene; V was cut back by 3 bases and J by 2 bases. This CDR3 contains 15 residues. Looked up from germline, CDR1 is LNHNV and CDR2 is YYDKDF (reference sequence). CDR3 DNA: TGTGCCACCAGCAGTTCCCGGGACAGAAACTATGGCTACACCTTC. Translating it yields CATSSSRDRNYGYTF.